Listed below are T cell receptor beta chains from one sample, sequenced in a study of blood T cells in healthy people across ages. A single record per CDR3 protein comes from TCRdb applying MiXCR to the 5' RACE reads. The sample shows 1.5 million to 2 million distinct CDR3 sequences, about 50% of them seen only once. Sequenced material: blood. The receptors were gathered from a woman in her thirties or forties in good health. CDR3s include the opening cysteine and the closing phenylalanine or tryptophan. Each record gives: V gene, J gene, CDR3 protein.

v_call: TRBV6-5
j_call: TRBJ1-6
cdr3_aa: CASSSTTRDRKNSPLHF

v_call: TRBV20-1
j_call: TRBJ2-3
cdr3_aa: CSARLGQPRGTDTQYF

v_call: TRBV4-2
j_call: TRBJ2-5
cdr3_aa: CASSQVSPSGGGETQYF

v_call: TRBV6-2/TRBV6-3
j_call: TRBJ2-7
cdr3_aa: CASSYRGPSYEQYF

v_call: TRBV4-1
j_call: TRBJ1-5
cdr3_aa: CASSQEETGGQPQHF

v_call: TRBV20-1
j_call: TRBJ2-7
cdr3_aa: CSARDLTGGTHEQYF

v_call: TRBV5-1
j_call: TRBJ2-4
cdr3_aa: CASSRTDEPENIQYF

v_call: TRBV7-9
j_call: TRBJ1-4
cdr3_aa: CASSLIYRDNPTNEKLFF

v_call: TRBV10-3
j_call: TRBJ2-3
cdr3_aa: CAISAPDRGRDHTQYF

v_call: TRBV12-3/TRBV12-4
j_call: TRBJ2-5
cdr3_aa: CASSWSSGLRRAETQYF

v_call: TRBV5-1
j_call: TRBJ1-2
cdr3_aa: CASSPTGGYYGYTF

v_call: TRBV29-1
j_call: TRBJ2-1
cdr3_aa: CSVRDSAGNEQFF

v_call: TRBV24-1
j_call: TRBJ2-3
cdr3_aa: CATSATHRDTQYF

v_call: TRBV6-2/TRBV6-3
j_call: TRBJ2-7
cdr3_aa: CASSSTQGTYEQYF

v_call: TRBV4-1
j_call: TRBJ1-6
cdr3_aa: CASSQDLGRINSPLHF

v_call: TRBV18
j_call: -
cdr3_aa: CASSPGTGIGQTQYF

v_call: TRBV5-1
j_call: TRBJ2-5
cdr3_aa: CASSLVGQGAYLGEQYF

v_call: TRBV27
j_call: TRBJ1-2
cdr3_aa: CASSLSLQGYGYTF

v_call: TRBV15
j_call: TRBJ2-4
cdr3_aa: CATSRDHGGTKNIQYF

v_call: TRBV3-1
j_call: TRBJ2-5
cdr3_aa: CASSRPWEVLASGDQETQYF

v_call: TRBV7-8
j_call: TRBJ2-3
cdr3_aa: CASSPSWTSTDTQYF

v_call: TRBV6-2/TRBV6-3
j_call: TRBJ2-3
cdr3_aa: CASGQTGGRQGTDTQYF

v_call: TRBV7-2
j_call: TRBJ2-3
cdr3_aa: CASSQGSGGNTQYF

v_call: TRBV13
j_call: -
cdr3_aa: CASSLGLAGVDYEQYF

v_call: TRBV3-1
j_call: TRBJ2-6
cdr3_aa: CASSQDGKSRNVLTF

v_call: TRBV20-1
j_call: TRBJ2-7
cdr3_aa: CSTSRDGPSYEQYF

v_call: TRBV29-1
j_call: TRBJ2-1
cdr3_aa: CSVGLVDNEQFF

v_call: TRBV12-3/TRBV12-4
j_call: TRBJ2-3
cdr3_aa: CASSANLRTDTQYF

v_call: TRBV5-1
j_call: TRBJ2-3
cdr3_aa: CASSGGRRTSTDTQYF

v_call: TRBV7-2
j_call: TRBJ2-5
cdr3_aa: CASSYGAPQETQYF

v_call: TRBV9
j_call: TRBJ1-5
cdr3_aa: CASSGATGFGQPQHF

v_call: TRBV4-3
j_call: TRBJ2-1
cdr3_aa: CASSQVLNGDSSYNEQFF

v_call: TRBV7-2
j_call: TRBJ2-7
cdr3_aa: CASSTTSGGAVEQYF

v_call: TRBV5-6
j_call: TRBJ1-2
cdr3_aa: CASSFPQVYGYTF

v_call: TRBV4-3
j_call: TRBJ1-5
cdr3_aa: CASSQDDDRAQPQHF

v_call: TRBV27
j_call: TRBJ2-1
cdr3_aa: CASSFGTVSYNEQFF

v_call: TRBV11-1
j_call: TRBJ1-6
cdr3_aa: CASRPTGRNNSPLHF

v_call: TRBV7-6
j_call: TRBJ1-2
cdr3_aa: CASSLNRDRIPYGYTF

v_call: TRBV7-9
j_call: TRBJ2-1
cdr3_aa: CATGTSANPYNEQFF

v_call: TRBV20-1
j_call: TRBJ2-7
cdr3_aa: CSARPGGLQYF

v_call: TRBV7-9
j_call: TRBJ2-6
cdr3_aa: CASSPDGFWANVLTF

v_call: TRBV25-1
j_call: TRBJ2-7
cdr3_aa: CASSADSPPYEQYF

v_call: TRBV7-2
j_call: TRBJ1-5
cdr3_aa: CASSPSLGNQPQHF

v_call: TRBV2
j_call: TRBJ1-2
cdr3_aa: CASSGLGFGGYTF